The 14 T cell receptor beta chains reported below all come from one sample, sequenced in a study of technical replicates of blood from a few donors. Assay used: immunoSEQ multiplex PCR; TCRdb lists only in-frame clones, some missing. The data hold tens of thousands of clones, with under 97% observed a single time. Sequences were obtained from T cells isolated from PBMCs. Every receptor here comes from a human donor in good health.

J is TRBJ2-7 and V is TRBV12-2; the table's D call, TRBD1, was not checked against the DNA. TRBV12-2 represents a pseudogene. The CDR3 extends over 10 amino acids. CDR3 loop: CAIKAQGQYF. The CDR3 DNA reads as TGTGCAATCAAAGCACAGGGCCAGTACTTC.

This chain joins TRBV10-3 and TRBJ2-1, with TRBD2 matching 8 bases. The CDR3 length is 14 residues. J was trimmed by 8 bases and V by 6 bases; bases with no gene match: 9. Per the germline V gene, CDR1 is ENHRY and CDR2 is SYGVKD. CDR3 loop: CAIRAAGERDEQFF. In DNA, the CDR3 is TGTGCCATCAGGGCAGCGGGAGAGAGGGATGAGCAGTTCTTC.

J is TRBJ2-7 and V is TRBV6-5; the match to TRBD2 covers 11 bases. The CDR3 is made up of 15 amino acids. Germline V gene sequence: CDR1 MNHEY, CDR2 SVGAGI. V gave up 4 bases and J gave up 4 bases; unmatched junction bases: 6. This chain's CDR3 is CASSFIAGGGYEQYF. In DNA, the CDR3 is TGTGCCAGCAGTTTCATAGCGGGAGGGGGGTACGAGCAGTACTTC.

The chain recombines TRBV27 with TRBJ1-4; D perhaps matches TRBD1 (6 bases). CDR1 MNHEY and CDR2 SMNVEV come from the germline V gene (reference sequence). This CDR3 has 15 amino acids. The V and J ends lost 2 bases and 8 bases respectively, with 15 bases between them. The DNA for the CDR3 is TGTGCCAGCAGTTTAGGTCAGGGGAACTCGGAAAAACTGTTTTTT. It yields the protein CASSLGQGNSEKLFF.

The chain is built from TRBV4-3 and TRBJ2-7; possibly TRBD1 for D (5 bases). This CDR3 contains 15 residues. Trimming shortened V by 3 bases and J by 3 bases, and 15 bases separated the two germline ends. Germline V lookup: CDR1 LGHNA, CDR2 YSLEER. The CDR3 loop reads CASSHSRDRFYEQYF. In DNA, the CDR3 is TGCGCCAGCAGCCATAGCCGCGACAGATTCTACGAGCAGTACTTC.

This rearrangement joins TRBV30 to TRBJ2-3; D is uncertain. The CDR3 totals 11 residues. Germline V gene lookup returns CDR1 GTSNPN and CDR2 SVGIG (reference sequence). V was clipped by 4 bases and J by 5 bases, with 7 bases between them. Written as DNA, the CDR3 is TGTGCCTGGATCTCGCGAGATACGCAGTATTTT. This translates into CAWISRDTQYF.

The chain links TRBV7-7 to TRBJ2-7; tentatively, D is TRBD2 (6 bases). Trimming pared 10 bases from V and 2 bases from J, leaving 18 bases between. The CDR3 runs 14 residues. Germline V gene data show CDR1 as SSHAT and CDR2 as FNYEAQ (reference sequence). The DNA of the CDR3 is TGTGCCAAAGGGGAGGACATAGTTACCTACGAGCAGTACTTC. This gives the protein CAKGEDIVTYEQYF.

V and J are TRBV9 and TRBJ1-2; D ambiguous. V dropped 4 bases and J dropped 4 bases, with 14 bases sitting between them. Germline V gene lookup returns CDR1 SGDLS and CDR2 YYNGEE. This CDR3 contains 14 residues. The CDR3 protein is CASSPRRITYGYTF. CDR3 nucleotide sequence: TGTGCCAGCAGCCCACGGCGGATCACCTATGGCTACACCTTC.

The gene calls are TRBV19 and TRBJ1-2, with 8 bases that match TRBD1. The germline CDR1 and CDR2 sequences are LNHDA and SQIVND (reference sequence). V shed 6 bases, J shed 4 bases, and the junction held 7 bases outside the gene matches. The CDR3 loop spans 14 amino acids. The CDR3 is CASSPVGQVYGYTF. CDR3 nucleotides: TGTGCCAGTAGCCCTGTGGGACAGGTCTATGGCTACACCTTC.

This sequence joins TRBV27 and TRBJ1-2, with 8 nucleotides matching TRBD1. This CDR3 region has 16 residues. V was pared by 6 bases and J by 4 bases, with 13 bases of the junction left unmatched. Germline assignment: CDR1 MNHEY and CDR2 SMNVEV (reference sequence). The chain's CDR3 is CASSPLQDREVYGYTF. CDR3 in DNA: TGTGCCAGCAGCCCACTCCAGGACAGGGAGGTCTATGGCTACACCTTC.

The chain links TRBV30 to TRBJ2-7; D call uncertain. The CDR3 extends over 11 amino acids. Germline CDR1 reads GTSNPN; CDR2 reads SVGIG (reference sequence). With 3 bases removed from V and 4 bases from J, the gap between germline ends came to 7 bases. CDR3 region: CAWSAQYEQYF. The CDR3 coding sequence is TGTGCCTGGAGCGCGCAATACGAGCAGTACTTC.

The J gene is TRBJ1-3, the V gene TRBV4-1, with 9 bases identical to TRBD1. The germline gives CDR1 MGHRA, CDR2 YSYEKL. J was trimmed by 3 bases and V by 1 base; bases with no gene match: 7. CDR3 length equals 17 residues. The CDR3 here is CASSQGYTGGRGNTIYF. DNA of the CDR3: TGCGCCAGCAGCCAAGGTTACACAGGGGGCCGTGGAAACACCATATATTTT.

This clone appeared once. The gene calls are TRBV7-3 and TRBJ2-1; 9 bases match TRBD1. There are 15 residues in the CDR3. V gave up 4 bases and J gave up 3 bases; unmatched junction bases: 4. Germline loops: CDR1 SGHTA, CDR2 FQGTGA. The CDR3: CASSSTGGSYNEQFF. In DNA, the CDR3 is TGTGCCAGCAGCTCGACAGGGGGAAGCTACAATGAGCAGTTCTTC.

This clone was seen once. The CDR3 nucleotides read TGTGCCAGCAGTAAGGGACAGCCTTTCAAAGAAGCTTTCTTT. Translating it yields CASSKGQPFKEAFF. The chain couples TRBV2 to TRBJ1-1, with TRBD1 identical over 7 bases. The CDR3 extends over 14 amino acids. J was trimmed by 8 bases and V by 5 bases; bases with no gene match: 11. Germline CDR1 SNHLY, CDR2 FYNNEI.